This T cell receptor beta chain comes out of a study of cytomegalovirus exposure and HLA in healthy donors. As for the study in general: Among roughly 190 million T cells, an earlier analysis found 117 million unique TCR beta sequences. Whole-study results and caveats: According to an earlier analysis, most TCR beta V segments yielded productive rearrangements about 90% or about 30% of the time. A later analysis associated 16,951 TCR beta sequences with HLA alleles at a 0.05 false discovery rate.

Primers: 60 Vbeta forward and 13 Jbeta reverse. The method was immunoSEQ multiplex PCR; TCRdb's version includes in-frame clones alone and lacks a portion of them. The sample has fewer than 150,000 clones; around three quarters are singletons. At the time of sampling, donors were nominally healthy, though unrecorded immune exposures were likely. A note on this clone: As yet, its antigen is unknown.

The trim removed 5 bases at V and 5 bases at J, leaving 6 bases unmatched. The CDR3 has 15 amino acids. CDR1 MNHNS and CDR2 SASEGT come from the germline V gene. This TCR was sampled from a man aged 35 to 55 in good health and CMV-seropositive. The sequencing input was PBMCs. The chain has TRBV6-1 and TRBJ2-1, with TRBD2 matching 10 bases. CDR3 residues: CASSSLAGDHNEQFF. In DNA, the CDR3 is TGTGCCAGCAGTTCCCTAGCGGGGGACCACAATGAGCAGTTCTTC.